The 26 T cell receptor beta chains below all came from one sample that was sequenced in a study of blood T cell repertoires in COVID-19. Sequencing used immunoSEQ multiplex PCR; TCRdb keeps in-frame clones, though not all of them. This sample has about 82,000 clones; approximately 82% occur once, and the top ten carry approximately 15%. Sequencing input: peripheral blood. The receptors originated from a woman in her fifties or sixties with acute or convalescent COVID-19.

The chain has TRBV6-2 or TRBV6-3 and TRBJ2-4; TRBD2 aligns across 12 bases. Germline V gives CDR1 MNHEY, CDR2 SVGEGT. The CDR3 is made up of 16 amino acids. V gave up 6 bases and J gave up 2 bases; unmatched junction bases: 5. In DNA, the CDR3 is TGTGCCAGCAGCTCTAGCGGGGGGGTTCCCAAAAACATTCAGTACTTC. It codes for CASSSSGGVPKNIQYF.

The V gene is TRBV20-1, the J gene TRBJ2-7; D perhaps matches TRBD1 (5 bases). V was trimmed by 3 bases and J by 1 base, leaving 19 bases between them. This CDR3 is built from 16 residues. Germline V CDR1 and CDR2: DFQATT, SNEGSKA (reference sequence). This chain's CDR3 is CSASIERLPGSYEQYF. Written as DNA, the CDR3 is TGCAGTGCTAGTATAGAGCGTCTCCCAGGGTCCTACGAGCAGTACTTC.

The chain carries TRBV3-1 (or the pseudogene TRBV3-2) and TRBJ1-6; D is possibly TRBD1 (5 bases). This CDR3 has 17 residues. Germline V lookup: CDR1 LGHDT, CDR2 YNNKEL (reference sequence). V lost 1 base, J lost 7 bases, and 17 bases lay in between. The CDR3 DNA reads as TGTGCCAGCAGCCAAGGCCCCCGGTTGCAGGGAAATTCACCCCTCCACTTT. This encodes CASSQGPRLQGNSPLHF.

The rearrangement uses TRBV3-1 (or the pseudogene TRBV3-2) and TRBJ1-1; TRBD1 aligns across 10 bases. The length of the CDR3 is 15 residues. V gave up 1 base and J gave up 4 bases; unmatched junction bases: 3. CDR1 LGHDT and CDR2 YNNKEL come from the germline V gene (reference sequence). CDR3 amino acids: CASSQVGQGSTEAFF. CDR3 DNA: TGTGCCAGCAGCCAAGTGGGACAGGGGTCCACTGAAGCTTTCTTT.

The V gene is TRBV5-6, the J gene TRBJ1-3; D unclear. The CDR3 covers 14 residues. Trimming took 4 bases from V and 0 from J, leaving 8 bases between them. Germline V gene sequence: CDR1 SGHDT, CDR2 YYEEEE. This chain's CDR3 is CASSVGISGNTIYF. In DNA form, the CDR3 reads TGTGCCAGCAGCGTGGGTATCTCTGGAAACACCATATATTTT.

The chain combines TRBV19 with TRBJ1-2; TRBD1 might be the D (6 bases). CDR1 is LNHDA and CDR2 is SQIVND in the germline V gene (reference sequence). The V end lost 3 bases, the J end lost 5 bases, and 10 bases lay between the germline ends. The CDR3 totals 13 residues. The CDR3 reads CASSMTQGYGYTF. As DNA, the CDR3 is TGTGCCAGTAGTATGACACAGGGTTATGGCTACACCTTC.

J is TRBJ2-4 and V is TRBV10-2, with 10 nucleotides matching TRBD2. V trimming: 2 bases; J trimming: 0 bases; junction bases outside the gene matches: 4. The CDR3 runs 17 residues. Looked up from germline, CDR1 is WSHSY and CDR2 is SAAADI. CDR3 in DNA: TGCGCCAGCAGTGAGCTGCTAGCGGGGGTAGCCAAAAACATTCAGTACTTC. It translates to CASSELLAGVAKNIQYF.

The chain recombines TRBV3-1 (or the pseudogene TRBV3-2) with TRBJ1-2; D not certain. This CDR3 comprises 14 residues. The V end was cut by 0 bases, the J end by 2 bases, with 7 bases between. Per germline, CDR1 LGHDT and CDR2 YNNKEL (reference sequence). CDR3 sequence reads: CASSQESGNYGYTF. The DNA for the CDR3 is TGTGCCAGCAGCCAAGAGAGCGGAAACTATGGCTACACCTTC.

V and J are TRBV28 and TRBJ2-5; D is unresolved. Trimming took off 6 bases at V and 5 bases at J, with 7 bases between the two ends. The germline CDR1 and CDR2 sequences are MDHEN and SYDVKM. This CDR3 contains 11 residues. The CDR3 loop reads CASSRAETQYF. The DNA for the CDR3 is TGTGCCAGCAGCCGCGCGGAGACCCAGTACTTC.

The chain couples TRBV12-3 or TRBV12-4 to TRBJ1-5, with D possibly being TRBD1 (6 bases). The CDR3 covers 13 residues. V was trimmed by 3 bases and J by 7 bases, leaving 10 bases between them. CDR3 nucleotides: TGTGCCAGCAGTTTCCAGGGGCAGCAGCCCCAGCATTTT. Its protein product is CASSFQGQQPQHF.

The CDR3 region is CASSLGLGPQFTDTQYF. DNA of the CDR3: TGTGCCAGCAGTTTAGGACTAGGCCCCCAATTTACAGATACGCAGTATTTT. The gene calls are TRBV6-2 or TRBV6-3 and TRBJ2-3; 7 bases align to TRBD2. The germline CDR1 and CDR2 sequences are MNHEY and SVGEGT. V lost 4 bases, J lost 3 bases, and 13 bases stayed unmatched. The CDR3 sequence is 17 residues long.

The rearrangement joins TRBV3-1 (or the pseudogene TRBV3-2) to TRBJ1-4, with D possibly being TRBD1 (6 bases). The CDR3 runs to 14 residues. V was cut by 1 base and J by 8 bases, with 11 bases left in between. Per the germline V gene, CDR1 is LGHDT and CDR2 is YNNKEL (reference sequence). The CDR3, as DNA: TGTGCCAGCAGCCAAGCCAGGGGCGGGGAAAAACTGTTTTTT. This translates into CASSQARGGEKLFF.

This clone occurred a few times. The V gene is TRBV2, the J gene TRBJ1-5; 9 positions match TRBD1. This CDR3 region has 15 residues. V shed 8 bases and J 3 bases; nucleotides not matched to a gene: 8. Germline values: CDR1 SNHLY, CDR2 FYNNEI. As DNA, the CDR3 is TGTGCCAGCGGCAAGGACAGGGGTAACAATCAGCCCCAGCATTTT. Its translation: CASGKDRGNNQPQHF.

This clone has just a few counts. The chain joins TRBV2 to TRBJ2-3; no clear D. Trimming removed 7 bases from V and 6 bases from J, with 8 bases in between. The germline V gene encodes CDR1 SNHLY and CDR2 FYNNEI. The CDR3 contains 11 residues. The CDR3 spells CASNNLDTQYF. CDR3 nucleotide sequence: TGTGCCAGCAATAATCTCGATACGCAGTATTTT.

This sequence joins TRBV6-6 and TRBJ2-2; possibly TRBD1 for D (6 bases). This CDR3 contains 16 residues. V shed 2 bases and J shed 0 bases, with 10 bases lying between them. Per germline, CDR1 MNHNY and CDR2 SVGAGI (reference sequence). CDR3 in DNA: TGTGCCAGCAGTTACCCCGGGACACCGAACACCGGGGAGCTGTTTTTT. Amino acids: CASSYPGTPNTGELFF.

CDR3 coding DNA: TGCGCCAGCAGCTACGGAGATACGCAGTATTTT. It specifies CASSYGDTQYF. The chain is built from TRBV5-1 and TRBJ2-3; D is unclear. Looked up from germline, CDR1 is SGHRS and CDR2 is YFSETQ. There are 11 residues in the CDR3. With 3 bases removed from V and 5 bases from J, the gap between germline ends came to 4 bases.

This chain connects TRBV27 to TRBJ1-2, with 8 bases lining up with TRBD1. V trimming: 6 bases; J trimming: 6 bases; junction bases outside the gene matches: 9. The germline gives CDR1 MNHEY, CDR2 SMNVEV (reference sequence). This CDR3 region has 14 residues. CDR3 residues: CASSTRTGTDGYTF. The CDR3, as DNA: TGTGCCAGCAGCACCCGGACAGGGACTGATGGCTACACCTTC.

The V call is TRBV30, the J call TRBJ1-5; 7 nucleotides agree with TRBD1. After removal of 4 bases from V and 1 base from J, the junction contained 1 base not matched to a gene. The germline V gene encodes CDR1 GTSNPN and CDR2 SVGIG (reference sequence). The CDR3 runs 13 residues. This chain's CDR3 is CAWTGGSNQPQHF. Written as DNA, the CDR3 is TGTGCCTGGACAGGGGGGAGCAATCAGCCCCAGCATTTT.

As regards this clone: Other DNA sequences in the sample encode the same CDR3. The chain joins TRBV19 to TRBJ2-5, with TRBD1 identical over 8 bases. The CDR3 spans 14 residues. After removal of 5 bases from V and 5 bases from J, the junction contained 7 bases not matched to a gene. Per the germline V gene, CDR1 is LNHDA and CDR2 is SQIVND (reference sequence). DNA for the CDR3: TGTGCCAGTAGTGTCGGACAGGGAAAGGAGACCCAGTACTTC. Protein sequence: CASSVGQGKETQYF.

This chain links TRBV19 with TRBJ2-2; TRBD2 aligns across 13 bases. In germline, CDR1 is LNHDA, CDR2 SQIVND (reference sequence). After removal of 6 bases from V and 4 bases from J, the junction contained 5 bases not matched to a gene. The CDR3 consists of 16 residues. The CDR3 loop reads CASSRTSGGATGELFF. DNA of the CDR3: TGTGCCAGTAGCCGAACTAGCGGGGGGGCCACCGGGGAGCTGTTTTTT.

V usage is TRBV5-6 and J usage is TRBJ1-2; 10 positions agree with TRBD1. The CDR3 is made up of 14 amino acids. The junction had 1 base not matched to a gene; V was cut back by 3 bases and J by 2 bases. Germline V gene data show CDR1 as SGHDT and CDR2 as YYEEEE. CDR3 coding DNA: TGTGCCAGCAGCTCGGACAGGGGGAACTATGGCTACACCTTC. It specifies CASSSDRGNYGYTF.

J is TRBJ2-1 and V is TRBV30, with TRBD1 identical over 9 bases. The junction had 5 bases not matched to a gene; V was cut back by 2 bases and J by 6 bases. Germline CDR1 and CDR2: GTSNPN and SVGIG (reference sequence). CDR3 length: 14 residues. CDR3: CAWSRAQGANEQFF. In nucleotides, the CDR3 is TGTGCCTGGAGTAGGGCACAGGGGGCCAATGAGCAGTTCTTC.

The genes are TRBV10-1 and TRBJ1-1; 9 bases line up with TRBD1. CDR1 is WNHNN and CDR2 is SYGVQD in the germline V gene (reference sequence). Germline trimming cut 4 bases from V and 0 bases from J; bases unmatched to any gene: 3. The CDR3 sequence is 15 residues long. This chain's CDR3 is CASSATGGVNTEAFF. In nucleotides, the CDR3 is TGCGCCAGCAGTGCAACAGGGGGCGTGAACACTGAAGCTTTCTTT.

J is TRBJ2-1 and V is TRBV5-4; 11 bases map to TRBD2. Germline V lookup: CDR1 SGHNT, CDR2 YYREEE (reference sequence). The CDR3 runs to 15 residues. J lost 2 bases, V lost 3 bases, and 1 base had no gene match. The CDR3 is CASSSSGGTYNEQFF. The DNA for the CDR3 is TGTGCCAGCAGCTCTAGCGGGGGGACCTACAATGAGCAGTTCTTC. Supplemented by reference TRBV5-4 and TRBJ2-1, the full variable domain reads ETGVTQSPTHLIKTRGQQVTLRCSSQSGHNTVSWYQQALGQGPQFIFQYYREEENGRGNFPPRFSGLQFPNYSSELNVNALELDDSALYLCASSSSGGTYNEQFFGPGTRLTVL.

This clone has just a few counts. Within the sample, other DNA sequences also encode this same CDR3. This sequence joins TRBV24-1 and TRBJ1-2; D is possibly TRBD1 (5 bases). V was trimmed by 5 bases and J by 4 bases, leaving 10 bases between them. Germline CDR1 reads KGHDR; CDR2 reads SFDVKD. The CDR3 contains 13 residues. The DNA of the CDR3 is TGTGCCACCAGTGCGAGGGACTCCTATGGCTACACCTTC. Its protein product is CATSARDSYGYTF.

The chain combines TRBV7-2 with TRBJ2-1, with D possibly being TRBD2 (6 bases). The CDR3 is 13 amino acids. V was shortened by 1 base and J by 15 bases, with 16 bases between the two germline ends. From germline, CDR1 is SGHTA and CDR2 FQGNSA. The CDR3 here is CASSLGVWDSVFF. In nucleotides, the CDR3 is TGTGCCAGCAGCTTAGGTGTCTGGGACTCCGTGTTCTTC. Based on the CDR3 plus reference TRBV7-2 and TRBJ2-1, the full variable domain is GAGVSQSPSNKVTEKGKDVELRCDPISGHTALYWYRQSLGQGLEFLIYFQGNSAPDKSGLPSDRFSAERTGGSVSTLTIQRTQQEDSAVYLCASSLGVWDSVFFGPGTRLTVL.